The 8 T cell receptor beta chains reported below all come from one sample, sequenced in a study of metastatic and nonmetastatic thyroid tumors. Nobody among the patients had been given any treatment before thyroid surgery. TCRdb ran MiXCR on the PCR reads. The table lists about 8,400 clones, around 29% of them singletons. The sequenced material came from tumor tissue. All receptors come from a female donor with papillary thyroid cancer or a benign thyroid nodule (not recorded which). Some clones in this sample may be carry-over from other donors' samples.

This clone was counted between two and nine times. This chain links TRBV29-1 with TRBJ2-1; D remains unclear. With 0 bases removed from V and 10 bases from J, the gap between germline ends came to 4 bases. This CDR3 spans 10 amino acids. The germline gives CDR1 SQVTM, CDR2 ANQGSEA. CDR3 residues: CSVEEWEQFF. CDR3 coding DNA: TGCAGCGTTGAAGAATGGGAGCAGTTCTTC.

Relative to its sample, this clone is medium-sized. The chain employs TRBV6-1 and TRBJ2-3; D remains ambiguous. Looked up from germline, CDR1 is MNHNS and CDR2 is SASEGT. Deletions cut 5 bases from V and 0 bases from J, with 9 bases between. The CDR3 has 14 amino acids. The CDR3 coding sequence is TGTGCCAGCAGTTATACGATTAGCACAGATACGCAGTATTTT. This gives the protein CASSYTISTDTQYF.

This clone was picked up a small number of times. V usage is TRBV7-2 and J usage is TRBJ2-3; D gene unclear. The V gene's germline CDR1 is SGHTA and CDR2 FQGNSA. The ends were cut back, 1 base at V and 4 bases at J, with 3 bases in the middle. This CDR3 has 12 amino acids. In DNA, the CDR3 is TGTGCCAGCAGCTTAGGGGCAGATACGCAGTATTTT. Translating gives CASSLGADTQYF.

This clone came up a few times. The chain couples TRBV6-1 to TRBJ2-2, with D possibly matching TRBD1 (6 bases). The V end lost 7 bases, the J end lost 5 bases, and 20 bases lay between the germline ends. Germline CDR1 reads MNHNS; CDR2 reads SASEGT. The CDR3 has 16 amino acids. CDR3 nucleotides: TGTGCCAGCAATGGGATCCGGGACACTCGGACCGGGGAGCTGTTTTTT. This gives the protein CASNGIRDTRTGELFF.

This clone was counted only a few times. V usage is TRBV6-1 and J usage is TRBJ1-5; D might be TRBD1 (5 bases). The V gene lost 6 bases and the J gene lost 0 bases, with 15 bases spanning the gap. Germline CDR1 is MNHNS and CDR2 is SASEGT. The CDR3 has 16 amino acids. CDR3 sequence reads: CASSRADSYSNQPQHF. CDR3 DNA sequence: TGTGCCAGCAGCCGGGCCGACAGCTATAGCAATCAGCCCCAGCATTTT.

This clone appeared many times. The CDR3 loop is CASSLRRQSYNEQFF. CDR3 coding DNA: TGTGCCAGCAGTCTCCGACGGCAATCCTACAATGAGCAGTTCTTC. The chain uses TRBV28 and TRBJ2-1; D not certain. The CDR3 sequence is 15 residues long. Germline V gives CDR1 MDHEN, CDR2 SYDVKM. V was clipped by 5 bases and J by 1 base, with 12 bases between them.

This clone is medium-sized by share. This chain links TRBV15 with TRBJ1-1; 8 bases are shared with TRBD1. Germline CDR1 LNHNV, CDR2 YYDKDF (reference sequence). The CDR3 has 15 amino acids. J gave up 8 bases and V 3 bases, and 11 bases lay outside the gene matches. The CDR3 DNA is TGTGCCACCAGCAGCGAAAGGCAGGGGGCATCGGAAGCTTTCTTT. Translated, it gives CATSSERQGASEAFF.

V gene TRBV12-3 or TRBV12-4 combines with J gene TRBJ2-3, with TRBD2 matching over 7 bases. This CDR3 comprises 16 residues. Losses at the gene ends were 5 bases for V and 0 bases for J; bases not matched to a gene: 8. CDR3 loop: CASSVSSGASTDTQYF. The CDR3 DNA reads as TGTGCCAGCAGTGTCTCTAGCGGAGCTAGCACAGATACGCAGTATTTT.